Shown below are 32 T cell receptor beta chains from a single sample sequenced in a study of neurological immune-mediated disorders. TCRdb re-called the 5' RACE reads with MiXCR, one entry per CDR3 protein. This table has about 120,000 distinct CDR3 sequences, 3% to 3.5% appearing once. The source material was PBMCs. The receptors come from a woman younger than 45 with multiple sclerosis.

This clonotype was observed many times. The rearrangement links TRBV3-1 to TRBJ1-2; possibly TRBD1 for D (5 bases). The CDR3 covers 13 residues. Germline CDR1 LGHDT, CDR2 YNNKEL (reference sequence). Trimming left V 5 bases short and J 6 bases short, with 13 bases between. The CDR3, as DNA: TGTGCCAGCAGCTACGGACAAGGAAATGGCTACACCTTC. Protein: CASSYGQGNGYTF.

The table lists this clonotype with many counts. The J gene is TRBJ2-3, the V gene TRBV2, with D perhaps matching TRBD2 (6 bases). The CDR3 has 17 residues. Germline-derived CDR1 and CDR2 are SNHLY and FYNNEI. The V end lost 4 bases, the J end lost 0 bases, and 17 bases lay between the germline ends. CDR3: CASSALPGVRSTDTQYF. CDR3 DNA: TGTGCCAGCAGTGCCCTACCGGGAGTGCGGAGCACAGATACGCAGTATTTT.

CDR3 coding DNA: TGTGCCAGCAGCGTTGGCGGGGGGGAGGGTGAGCAGTTCTTC. Translating it yields CASSVGGGEGEQFF. V usage is TRBV9 and J usage is TRBJ2-1; TRBD2 matches at 9 bases. This CDR3 spans 14 amino acids. Per germline, CDR1 SGDLS and CDR2 YYNGEE. Germline trimming cut 2 bases from V and 9 bases from J; bases unmatched to any gene: 6. The whole variable domain, remainder taken from reference TRBV9 and TRBJ2-1, is DSGVTQTPKHLITATGQRVTLRCSPRSGDLSVYWYQQSLDQGLQFLIQYYNGEERAKGNILERFSAQQFPDLHSELNLSSLELGDSALYFCASSVGGGEGEQFFGPGTRLTVL.

This clonotype was seen at least ten times. The chain carries TRBV10-3 and TRBJ2-2; 7 positions agree with TRBD1. Germline CDR1 and CDR2: ENHRY and SYGVKD. This CDR3 has 17 residues. Trimming cost V 6 bases and J 6 bases; bases outside gene matches: 16. In DNA, the CDR3 is TGTGCCATCAGCGGCTTTCGGACAGGTTTTGACTCCGGGGAGCTGTTTTTT. The encoded protein is CAISGFRTGFDSGELFF.

Only a few counts were recorded for this clonotype. The rearrangement links TRBV19 to TRBJ1-2, with TRBD1 matching over 11 bases. This CDR3 contains 15 residues. Germline V gene sequence: CDR1 LNHDA, CDR2 SQIVND (reference sequence). V was pared by 3 bases and J by 7 bases, with 7 bases of the junction left unmatched. The CDR3 DNA sequence: TGTGCCAGTAGTATCCAAGGACAGGGGGCGTTTGGCTACACCTTC. Amino acid sequence: CASSIQGQGAFGYTF.

This clonotype was picked up many times. The rearrangement links TRBV7-2 to TRBJ1-5; TRBD1 agrees at 11 bases. Germline CDR1 reads SGHTA; CDR2 reads FQGNSA. The CDR3 extends over 16 amino acids. V was pared by 4 bases and J by 3 bases, with 5 bases of the junction left unmatched. This CDR3 is CASSSWDRGFNQPQHF. The CDR3 nucleotides are TGTGCCAGCAGCTCATGGGACAGGGGGTTCAATCAGCCCCAGCATTTT.

This clonotype was counted ten times or more. The chain uses TRBV20-1 and TRBJ1-5; tentative D call: TRBD1 (5 bases). V lost 2 bases and J 7 bases, leaving 15 bases between the germline ends. CDR1 and CDR2 (germline): DFQATT, SNEGSKA (reference sequence). The CDR3 sequence is 14 residues long. The CDR3 is CSARNKAGNQPQHF. The CDR3 DNA reads as TGCAGTGCTAGAAATAAGGCAGGGAACCAGCCCCAGCATTTT.

This clonotype appeared many times. The chain recombines TRBV7-2 with TRBJ2-5; maybe TRBD2 (7 bases). Trimming removed 5 bases at V and 5 bases at J, with 15 bases between. Looked up from germline, CDR1 is SGHTA and CDR2 is FQGNSA. The CDR3 extends over 14 amino acids. CDR3 nucleotides: TGTGCCAGCAGCAATGGGGGGGCATGGGAGACCCAGTACTTC. Its protein is CASSNGGAWETQYF.

There are many counts of this clonotype. The chain uses TRBV10-3 and TRBJ1-1; the match to TRBD1 covers 11 bases. V lost 8 bases to trimming and J lost 1 base; unmatched junction nucleotides: 3. The V gene's germline CDR1 is ENHRY and CDR2 SYGVKD. The CDR3 contains 14 residues. The CDR3 reads CAIGTGGPNTEAFF. CDR3 in DNA: TGTGCCATCGGGACAGGGGGACCGAACACTGAAGCTTTCTTT.

This clonotype came up many times. CDR3 nucleotides: TGTGCCAGCAGCTTGGCGCTCTGGATCTTCGCCGAGCAGTACTTC. Its translation: CASSLALWIFAEQYF. This chain links TRBV5-5 with TRBJ2-7; D remains unclear. V gave up 0 bases and J gave up 6 bases, with 16 bases separating them. Germline V gene lookup returns CDR1 SGHKS and CDR2 YYEKEE (reference sequence). The CDR3 runs 15 residues.

This clonotype was seen repeatedly, ten times or more. The chain recombines TRBV5-4 with TRBJ2-3, with D perhaps TRBD2 (6 bases). V shed 4 bases and J shed 0 bases, with 18 bases lying between them. This CDR3 is 17 amino acids long. Germline V lookup: CDR1 SGHNT, CDR2 YYREEE (reference sequence). The CDR3 bases are TGTGCCAGCAGCCTCGATGCGGGATTCTCTAGCACAGATACGCAGTATTTT. It translates to CASSLDAGFSSTDTQYF.

This clonotype occurred many times. The gene calls are TRBV10-1 and TRBJ2-7, with D possibly being TRBD2 (5 bases). The CDR3 runs 16 residues. V lost 0 bases and J lost 3, with 15 bases in between. Germline V lookup: CDR1 WNHNN, CDR2 SYGVQD (reference sequence). CDR3 coding DNA: TGCGCCAGCAGTGAGTCGGTGGATAGCGTGGACTACGAGCAGTACTTC. Its translation: CASSESVDSVDYEQYF.

In its sample, this clonotype was seen many times. J is TRBJ2-1 and V is TRBV7-2, with TRBD2 matching over 8 bases. V shed 3 bases and J 5 bases; nucleotides not matched to a gene: 3. The CDR3 totals 14 residues. Germline CDR1 reads SGHTA; CDR2 reads FQGNSA. CDR3 nucleotide sequence: TGTGCCAGCAGCTTTGTTAGCGGGGACAATGAGCAGTTCTTC. It translates to CASSFVSGDNEQFF.

This clonotype was counted ten times or more. The gene calls are TRBV18 and TRBJ1-5; possible D gene TRBD1, 5 bases. The CDR3 is 17 residues long. Per germline, CDR1 KGHSH and CDR2 LQKENI. Trimming took 8 bases from V and 0 from J, leaving 20 bases between them. This CDR3 reads CASAITGQLYSNQPQHF. DNA for the CDR3: TGTGCCAGCGCGATCACGGGGCAGCTCTATAGCAATCAGCCCCAGCATTTT.

This clonotype has a count of ten or more. V gene TRBV12-3 or TRBV12-4 combines with J gene TRBJ2-2; D gene ambiguous. Trimming pared 3 bases from V and 6 bases from J, leaving 5 bases between. This CDR3 region has 12 residues. The CDR3 DNA is TGTGCCAGCAGTTTTTCAGCCGGGGAGCTGTTTTTT. This gives the protein CASSFSAGELFF.

With regard to this clonotype: This clone may be a read error of a much larger clone one base away. Since no conserved phenylalanine or tryptophan closes the CDR3, a read error is the likely cause. V and J are TRBV14 and TRBJ1-2, with D tentatively TRBD1 (5 bases). Germline lookup yields CDR1 SGHDN and CDR2 FVKESK. Trimming pared 4 bases from V and 7 bases from J, leaving 22 bases between. CDR3 length equals 16 residues. The CDR3, as DNA: TGTGCCAGCAGCCTCCGGTCGGGAGGGGTTGAATCTGGCTACACCATC. Translating it yields CASSLRSGGVESGYTI.

The table lists this clonotype with many counts. This chain links TRBV5-1 with TRBJ1-1; D might be TRBD1 (6 bases). Trimming took 3 bases from V and 5 from J, leaving 14 bases between them. Germline CDR1 and CDR2: SGHRS and YFSETQ. The CDR3 covers 14 residues. As DNA, the CDR3 is TGCGCCAGCAGCTCGGGACACGAAGTGACTGAAGCTTTCTTT. Residues: CASSSGHEVTEAFF.

In this sample, this clonotype turned up many times. The chain combines TRBV20-1 with TRBJ1-1; perhaps TRBD1 as D (6 bases). Trimming removed 3 bases from V and 0 bases from J, with 14 bases in between. This CDR3 region has 15 residues. From germline, CDR1 is DFQATT and CDR2 SNEGSKA (reference sequence). The CDR3 loop reads CSARGGGAVNTEAFF. The CDR3 nucleotides are TGCAGTGCTAGGGGTGGGGGCGCGGTGAACACTGAAGCTTTCTTT.

This clonotype was observed at least ten times. V gene TRBV5-1 combines with J gene TRBJ2-7, with 8 positions matching TRBD1. Germline lookup yields CDR1 SGHRS and CDR2 YFSETQ. This CDR3 is built from 14 residues. The trim removed 4 bases at V and 6 bases at J, leaving 9 bases unmatched. Here the CDR3 DNA reads TGCGCCAGCAGCATCGACAGGGGAATAAGCGAGCAGTACTTC. This sequence encodes CASSIDRGISEQYF.

This clonotype came up many times. The chain has TRBV7-2 and TRBJ1-1; D uncertain. The CDR3 spans 13 residues. V was trimmed by 5 bases and J by 4 bases, leaving 11 bases between them. Germline assignment: CDR1 SGHTA and CDR2 FQGNSA. The CDR3 is CASSLWWGTEAFF. In DNA, the CDR3 is TGTGCCAGCAGCCTCTGGTGGGGCACTGAAGCTTTCTTT.

This clonotype was observed at least ten times. V gene TRBV7-7 combines with J gene TRBJ2-5, with D maybe TRBD2 (6 bases). The CDR3 loop spans 14 amino acids. Germline V gene data show CDR1 as SSHAT and CDR2 as FNYEAQ (reference sequence). V lost 0 bases and J 4 bases, leaving 9 bases between the germline ends. CDR3 DNA: TGTGCCAGCAGCTTAGCCGGGACTTCAGAGACCCAGTACTTC. Amino acids: CASSLAGTSETQYF. The variable domain in full, completed from reference TRBV7-7 and TRBJ2-5, reads GAGVSQSPRYKVTKRGQDVTLRCDPISSHATLYWYQQALGQGPEFLTYFNYEAQPDKSGLPSDRFSAERPEGSISTLTIQRTEQRDSAMYRCASSLAGTSETQYFGPGTRLLVL.

In this sample, this clonotype turned up many times. This chain uses TRBV20-1 with TRBJ2-1; 7 positions match TRBD1. Germline loops: CDR1 DFQATT, CDR2 SNEGSKA (reference sequence). The CDR3 spans 12 residues. CDR3 coding DNA: TGCAGGGTGCAGGGGGTGGGCAATGAGCAGTTCTTC. Translated, it gives CRVQGVGNEQFF.

This clonotype was counted ten times or more. The chain employs TRBV7-2 and TRBJ2-7, with no clear D. The length of the CDR3 is 14 residues. Germline V gene data show CDR1 as SGHTA and CDR2 as FQGNSA. V gave up 2 bases and J gave up 3 bases, with 11 bases separating them. This CDR3 is CASSLIGSLYEQYF. The CDR3 DNA reads TGTGCCAGCAGCTTAATCGGATCTCTCTACGAGCAGTACTTC.

This clonotype was observed many times. V gene TRBV11-2 combines with J gene TRBJ1-2; no clear D. This CDR3 comprises 14 residues. CDR1 and CDR2 (germline): SGHAT, FQNNGV. The V end was cut by 4 bases, the J end by 5 bases, with 14 bases between. The CDR3 nucleotides are TGTGCCAGCAGCTCGGAGACGGCTTTTTATGGCTACACCTTC. Its protein product is CASSSETAFYGYTF.

This clonotype came up many times. The genes are TRBV7-2 and TRBJ1-2; 8 bases map to TRBD1. Germline CDR1 reads SGHTA; CDR2 reads FQGNSA. CDR3 length equals 15 residues. V gave up 2 bases and J gave up 5 bases; unmatched junction bases: 7. CDR3 loop: CASSLQTGDGYGYTF. Here the CDR3 DNA reads TGTGCCAGCAGCTTACAGACAGGGGACGGTTATGGCTACACCTTC.

This clonotype was found many times. The CDR3 here is CASSLQGGTEAFF. The CDR3, as DNA: TGTGCCAGCAGCCTACAGGGAGGGACTGAAGCTTTCTTT. V is TRBV12-3 or TRBV12-4 and J is TRBJ1-1; TRBD1 is a possible D gene (6 bases). The CDR3 has 13 amino acids. V was shortened by 6 bases and J by 5 bases, with 13 bases between the two germline ends.

This clonotype was counted at least ten times. The V call is TRBV7-2, the J call TRBJ2-5; TRBD2 is a possible D gene (5 bases). The length of the CDR3 is 13 residues. Between the trimmed V and J ends, which lost 6 bases and 4 bases, there was a span of 12 bases. Looked up from germline, CDR1 is SGHTA and CDR2 is FQGNSA. The CDR3 region is CASRKDSLETQYF. The CDR3 DNA reads TGTGCCAGCAGAAAGGACTCTTTAGAGACCCAGTACTTC.

This clonotype was seen ten or more times. The chain uses TRBV16 and TRBJ1-4; D is ambiguous. The V end lost 1 base, the J end lost 0 bases, and 6 bases lay between the germline ends. From germline, CDR1 is KGHSY and CDR2 FQNENV. The CDR3 totals 15 residues. The CDR3 protein is CASSQLGATNEKLFF. CDR3 in DNA: TGTGCCAGCAGCCAATTGGGCGCAACTAATGAAAAACTGTTTTTT.

This clonotype was counted many times. This chain connects TRBV30 to TRBJ2-2; the D call may be TRBD1 or TRBD2 (5 bases each). V was pared by 5 bases and J by 4 bases, with 14 bases between. The CDR3 has 14 amino acids. The germline V gene has CDR1 GTSNPN and CDR2 SVGIG (reference sequence). Here the CDR3 reads CAWDRGQGTGELFF. The CDR3, as DNA: TGTGCCTGGGACCGGGGTCAGGGCACCGGGGAGCTGTTTTTT.

This clonotype was seen ten or more times. The chain couples TRBV9 to TRBJ2-7, with D tentatively TRBD2 (5 bases). Germline V gene data show CDR1 as SGDLS and CDR2 as YYNGEE. CDR3 length equals 15 residues. The germline V and J ends were trimmed by 0 bases and 0 bases, with 10 bases remaining between them. CDR3 amino acids: CASSVATGISYEQYF. The CDR3 nucleotides read TGTGCCAGCAGCGTAGCTACGGGGATCTCCTACGAGCAGTACTTC.

In its sample, this clonotype was seen many times. The CDR3, as DNA: TGCGCCAGCATAGGCGGCAAGGGAGATACGCAGTATTTT. Its protein product is CASIGGKGDTQYF. The chain recombines TRBV5-1 with TRBJ2-3; D gene unclear. V was shortened by 6 bases and J by 5 bases, with 13 bases between the two germline ends. Germline-derived CDR1 and CDR2 are SGHRS and YFSETQ. This CDR3 has 13 residues.

This clonotype has ten or more counts. This sequence joins TRBV15 and TRBJ2-2, with 8 bases aligning to TRBD1. Unmatched junction bases numbered 3, after V lost 0 bases and J lost 3 bases. The CDR3 is 16 amino acids. Germline V gene data show CDR1 as LNHNV and CDR2 as YYDKDF (reference sequence). The CDR3 reads CATSREPGGYTGELFF. CDR3 sequence (DNA): TGTGCCACCAGCAGAGAACCAGGGGGCTACACCGGGGAGCTGTTTTTT.